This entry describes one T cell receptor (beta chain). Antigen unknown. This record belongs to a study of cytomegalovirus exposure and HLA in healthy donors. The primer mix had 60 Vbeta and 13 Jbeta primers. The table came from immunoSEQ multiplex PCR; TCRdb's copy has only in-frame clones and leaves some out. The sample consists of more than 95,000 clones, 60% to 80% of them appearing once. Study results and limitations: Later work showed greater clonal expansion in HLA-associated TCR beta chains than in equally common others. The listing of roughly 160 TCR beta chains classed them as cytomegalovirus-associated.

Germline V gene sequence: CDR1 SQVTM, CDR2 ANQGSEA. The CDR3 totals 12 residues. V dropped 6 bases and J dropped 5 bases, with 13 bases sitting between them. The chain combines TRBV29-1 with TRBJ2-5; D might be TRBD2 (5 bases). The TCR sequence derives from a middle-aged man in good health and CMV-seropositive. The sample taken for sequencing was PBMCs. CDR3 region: CSVVPGLETQYF. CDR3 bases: TGCAGCGTAGTCCCGGGGTTGGAGACCCAGTACTTC.